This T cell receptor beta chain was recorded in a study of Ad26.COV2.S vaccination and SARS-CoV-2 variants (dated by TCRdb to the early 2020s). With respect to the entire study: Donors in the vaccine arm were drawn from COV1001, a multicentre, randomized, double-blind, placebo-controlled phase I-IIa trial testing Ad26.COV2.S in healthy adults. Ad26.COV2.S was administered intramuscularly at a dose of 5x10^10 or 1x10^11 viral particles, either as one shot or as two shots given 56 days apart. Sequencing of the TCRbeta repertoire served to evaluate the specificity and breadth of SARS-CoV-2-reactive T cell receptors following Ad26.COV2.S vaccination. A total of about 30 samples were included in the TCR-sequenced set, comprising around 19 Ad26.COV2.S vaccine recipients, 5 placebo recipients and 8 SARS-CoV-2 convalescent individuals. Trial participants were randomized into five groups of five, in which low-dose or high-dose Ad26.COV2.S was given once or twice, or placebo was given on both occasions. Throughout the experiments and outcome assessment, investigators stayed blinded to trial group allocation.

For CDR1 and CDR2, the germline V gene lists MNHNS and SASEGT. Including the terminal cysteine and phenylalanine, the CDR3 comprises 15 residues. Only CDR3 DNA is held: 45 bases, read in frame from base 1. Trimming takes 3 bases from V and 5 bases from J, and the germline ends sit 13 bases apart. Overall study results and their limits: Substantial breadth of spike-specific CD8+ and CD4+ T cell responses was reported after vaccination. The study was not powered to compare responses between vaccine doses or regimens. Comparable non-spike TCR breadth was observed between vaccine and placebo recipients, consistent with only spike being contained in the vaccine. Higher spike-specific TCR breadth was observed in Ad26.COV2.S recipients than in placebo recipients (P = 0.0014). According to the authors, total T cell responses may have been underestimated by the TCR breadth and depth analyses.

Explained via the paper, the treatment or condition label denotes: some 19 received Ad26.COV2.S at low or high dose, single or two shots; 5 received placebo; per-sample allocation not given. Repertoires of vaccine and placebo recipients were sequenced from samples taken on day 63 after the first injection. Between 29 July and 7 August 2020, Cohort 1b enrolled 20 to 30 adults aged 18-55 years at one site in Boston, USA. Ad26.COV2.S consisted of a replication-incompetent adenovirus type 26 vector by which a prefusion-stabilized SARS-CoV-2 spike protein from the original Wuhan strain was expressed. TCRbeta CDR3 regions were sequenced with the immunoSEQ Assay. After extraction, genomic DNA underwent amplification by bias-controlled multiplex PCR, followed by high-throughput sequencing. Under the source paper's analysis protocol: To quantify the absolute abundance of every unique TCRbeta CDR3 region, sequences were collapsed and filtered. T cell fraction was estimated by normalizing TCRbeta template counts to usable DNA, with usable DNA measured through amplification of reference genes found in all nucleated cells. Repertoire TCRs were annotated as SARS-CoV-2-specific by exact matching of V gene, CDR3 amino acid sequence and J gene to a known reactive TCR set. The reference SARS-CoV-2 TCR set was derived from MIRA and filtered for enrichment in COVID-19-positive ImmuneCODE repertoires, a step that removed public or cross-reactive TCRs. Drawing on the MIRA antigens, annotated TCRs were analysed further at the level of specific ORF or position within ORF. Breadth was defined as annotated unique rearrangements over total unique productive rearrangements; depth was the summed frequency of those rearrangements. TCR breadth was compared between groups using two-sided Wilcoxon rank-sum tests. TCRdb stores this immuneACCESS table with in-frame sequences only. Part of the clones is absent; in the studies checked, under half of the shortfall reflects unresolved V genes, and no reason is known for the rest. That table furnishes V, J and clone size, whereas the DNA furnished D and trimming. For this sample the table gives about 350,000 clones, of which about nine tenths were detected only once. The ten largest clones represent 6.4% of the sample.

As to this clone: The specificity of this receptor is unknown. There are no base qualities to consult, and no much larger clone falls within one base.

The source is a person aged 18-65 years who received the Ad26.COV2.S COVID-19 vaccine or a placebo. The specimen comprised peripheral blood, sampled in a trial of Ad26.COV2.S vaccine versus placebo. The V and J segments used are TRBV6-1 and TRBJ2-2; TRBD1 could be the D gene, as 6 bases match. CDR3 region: CASSDNRAPTGELFF. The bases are TGTGCCAGCAGTGATAACAGGGCCCCAACCGGGGAGCTGTTTTTT.